The next 9 T cell receptor beta chains were all read from a single sample in a study of graft-versus-host responses after intestinal transplantation. Their antigen targets remain unknown. Sequencing used immunoSEQ multiplex PCR; TCRdb keeps in-frame clones, though not all of them. The sample lists approximately 90,000 clones, about nine tenths occurring once. The specimen comprised unstimulated CD4+ T cells sorted from spleen or lymph node cells, sampled before transplant. The receptors stem from a human donor who was the organ donor for an intestinal transplant.

The rearrangement joins TRBV7-8 to TRBJ2-1; D unclear. V was cut by 1 base and J by 0 bases, with 16 bases left in between. CDR1 is SGHVS and CDR2 is FQNEAQ in the germline V gene. The CDR3 covers 18 residues. This CDR3 reads CASSLERVPRSSYNEQFF. The CDR3 DNA follows: TGTGCCAGCAGCTTAGAACGGGTTCCGCGAAGCTCCTACAATGAGCAGTTCTTC.

The J gene is TRBJ2-2, the V gene TRBV28, with 7 bases that match TRBD2. The CDR3 extends over 12 amino acids. The V and J ends lost 8 bases and 6 bases, in that order; junction bases with no gene match: 3. CDR1 MDHEN and CDR2 SYDVKM come from the germline V gene. CDR3 sequence reads: CASGGLAGELFF. The DNA of the CDR3 is TGTGCCAGCGGAGGACTAGCCGGGGAGCTGTTTTTT.

V usage is TRBV5-4 and J usage is TRBJ2-7; D call uncertain. The CDR3 covers 13 residues. Germline CDR1 and CDR2: SGHNT and YYREEE (reference sequence). V dropped 0 bases and J dropped 1 base, with 5 bases sitting between them. Here the CDR3 reads CASSLETSYEQYF. CDR3 bases: TGTGCCAGCAGCTTGGAGACTTCCTACGAGCAGTACTTC.

The chain is built from TRBV5-8 and TRBJ2-1, with D tentatively TRBD1 (6 bases). The V gene lost 7 bases and the J gene lost 3 bases, with 8 bases spanning the gap. The V gene's germline CDR1 is SGHTS and CDR2 YDEGEE. The CDR3 extends over 12 amino acids. The CDR3 DNA reads TGTGCCAGCGGGACACTCTACAATGAGCAGTTCTTC. It yields the protein CASGTLYNEQFF.

CDR3 loop: CASSQRPTGTSGLWGHYEQYF. The CDR3 bases are TGCGCCAGCAGCCAGAGACCCACCGGGACTAGCGGCCTATGGGGCCACTACGAGCAGTACTTC. The V and J genes are TRBV4-1 and TRBJ2-7; 11 positions match TRBD2. The junction had 22 bases not matched to a gene; V was cut back by 3 bases and J by 3 bases. The germline V gene encodes CDR1 MGHRA and CDR2 YSYEKL. The CDR3 is 21 residues long.

The chain links TRBV1 to TRBJ2-5; the DNA was not used to check the table's D call, TRBD2. TRBV1 is classified as a pseudogene. This CDR3 is built from 8 residues. In DNA form, the CDR3 reads TGCACGCGGGAGGAGCAGTACTTC. Amino acid sequence: CTREEQYF.

In this sample, this clone turned up once. The chain uses TRBV7-2 and TRBJ1-2; 9 positions agree with TRBD1. Germline CDR1 and CDR2: SGHTA and FQGNSA. The CDR3 runs 16 residues. V lost 1 base to trimming and J lost 6 bases; unmatched junction nucleotides: 9. The CDR3 region has the DNA TGTGCCAGCAGCTTAGGAAGGGGCGGGACAGGGAATGGCTACACCTTC. As protein: CASSLGRGGTGNGYTF.

The chain links TRBV4-2 to TRBJ2-2; 7 bases fit TRBD2. J gave up 2 bases and V 0 bases, and 3 bases lay outside the gene matches. The CDR3 covers 16 residues. Looked up from germline, CDR1 is LGHNA and CDR2 is YNFKEQ. The CDR3 region has the DNA TGTGCCAGCAGCCAAGAGCTAGCGGCAAACACCGGGGAGCTGTTTTTT. It yields the protein CASSQELAANTGELFF.

The rearrangement joins TRBV5-1 to TRBJ2-3; tentative D call: TRBD1 (7 bases). Germline assignment: CDR1 SGHRS and CDR2 YFSETQ. The CDR3 runs 17 residues. Trimming removed 4 bases from V and 2 bases from J, with 20 bases in between. Here the CDR3 DNA reads TGCGCCAGCAGCCGCTCGGTTGGCAGGGGGGCCACAGATACGCAGTATTTT. This sequence encodes CASSRSVGRGATDTQYF. The whole variable domain, filled in from reference TRBV5-1 and TRBJ2-3, reads KAGVTQTPRYLIKTRGQQVTLSCSPISGHRSVSWYQQTPGQGLQFLFEYFSETQRNKGNFPGRFSGRQFSNSRSEMNVSTLELGDSALYLCASSRSVGRGATDTQYFGPGTRLTVL.